This section outlines one T cell receptor beta chain sequence together with its context. Its antigen is not identified. Time point: blood 4 weeks post-SBRT, at nephrectomy. The treatment here: 15 Gy SBRT to primary tumor, nephrectomy 4 weeks later. The tumor was a clear cell renal cell carcinoma. The entry originates in a study of radiation and T cells in renal cell carcinoma. V lost 8 bases to trimming and J lost 5 bases; unmatched junction nucleotides: 8. This CDR3 contains 13 residues. CDR1 SGHTA and CDR2 FQGNSA come from the germline V gene. Here immunoSEQ multiplex PCR was the method, and the copy in TCRdb shows in-frame clones only, minus some. The sample carries 130,000 to 150,000 clones, 80% to 90% recorded once. Overall study findings and caveats: In blood, top tumor clones expanded by 2 weeks, shrinking by 4.

The chain employs TRBV7-2 and TRBJ1-1, with 7 bases fitting TRBD1. This specimen was blood, taken from a patient whose treatment included radiotherapy and nephrectomy. This TCR came from a woman aged 50 to 60 with renal cell carcinoma. This CDR3 reads CASRKGAETEAFF. CDR3 in DNA: TGTGCCAGCCGCAAGGGGGCGGAAACTGAAGCTTTCTTT. The full variable domain, with the rest looked up from reference TRBV7-2 and TRBJ1-1, is GAGVSQSPSNKVTEKGKDVELRCDPISGHTALYWYRQSLGQGLEFLIYFQGNSAPDKSGLPSDRFSAERTGGSVSTLTIQRTQQEDSAVYLCASRKGAETEAFFGQGTRLTVV.